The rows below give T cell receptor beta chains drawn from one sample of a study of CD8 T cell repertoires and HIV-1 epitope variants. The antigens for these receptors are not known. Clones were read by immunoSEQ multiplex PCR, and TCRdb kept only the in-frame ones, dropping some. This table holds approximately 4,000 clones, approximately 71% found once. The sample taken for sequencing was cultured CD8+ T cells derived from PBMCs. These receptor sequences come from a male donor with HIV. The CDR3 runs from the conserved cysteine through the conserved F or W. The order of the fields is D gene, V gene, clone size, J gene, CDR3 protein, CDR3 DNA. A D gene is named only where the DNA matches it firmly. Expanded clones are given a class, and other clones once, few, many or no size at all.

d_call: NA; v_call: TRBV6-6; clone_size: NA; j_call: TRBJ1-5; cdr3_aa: CASSTDNNQPQHF; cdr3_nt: TGTGCCAGCAGTACCGACAACAATCAGCCCCAGCATTTT
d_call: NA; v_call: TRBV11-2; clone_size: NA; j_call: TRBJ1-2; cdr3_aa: CASSLDGRMNYGYTF; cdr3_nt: TGTGCCAGCAGCTTAGACGGCAGGATGAACTATGGCTACACCTTC
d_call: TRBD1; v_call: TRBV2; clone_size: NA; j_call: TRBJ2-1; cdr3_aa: CASGQGAHNEQFF; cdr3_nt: TGTGCCAGCGGGCAGGGGGCGCATAATGAGCAGTTCTTC
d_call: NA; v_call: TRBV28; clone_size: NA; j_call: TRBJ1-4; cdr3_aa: CASRGGSSEKLFF; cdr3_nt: TGTGCCAGCAGGGGGGGCTCTAGTGAAAAACTGTTTTTT
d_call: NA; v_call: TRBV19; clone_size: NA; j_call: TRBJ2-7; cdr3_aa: CASSNAHDSPSYEQYF; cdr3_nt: TGTGCCAGTAGTAACGCTCACGACTCACCTTCCTACGAGCAGTACTTC
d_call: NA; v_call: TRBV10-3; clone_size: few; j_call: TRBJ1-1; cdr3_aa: CATRLQANTEAFF; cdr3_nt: TGTGCCACCAGACTTCAGGCGAACACTGAAGCTTTCTTT
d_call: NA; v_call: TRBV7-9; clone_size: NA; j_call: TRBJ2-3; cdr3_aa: CASSLGLAVWDTQYF; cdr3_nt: TGTGCCAGCAGCTTAGGCTTAGCCGTGTGGGATACGCAGTATTTT
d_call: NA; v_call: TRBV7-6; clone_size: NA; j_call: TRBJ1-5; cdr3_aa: CASRAGTQPQHF; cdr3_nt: TGTGCCAGCAGAGCGGGGACTCAGCCCCAGCATTTT
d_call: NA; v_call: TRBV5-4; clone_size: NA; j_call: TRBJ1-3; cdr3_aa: CASSFVGGNTIYF; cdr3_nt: TGTGCCAGCAGCTTCGTTGGGGGAAACACCATATATTTT
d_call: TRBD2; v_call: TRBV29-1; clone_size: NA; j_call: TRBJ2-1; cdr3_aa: CSVEGELAGSSYNEQFF; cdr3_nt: TGCAGCGTTGAAGGGGAGCTAGCGGGGAGCTCCTACAATGAGCAGTTCTTC
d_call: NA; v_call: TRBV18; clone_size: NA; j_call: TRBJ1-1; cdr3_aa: CASSPEGGNTEAFF; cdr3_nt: TGTGCCAGCTCACCTGAAGGAGGGAACACTGAAGCTTTCTTT
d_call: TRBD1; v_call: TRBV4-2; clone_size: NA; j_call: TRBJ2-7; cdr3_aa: CASSPGQGAGEQYF; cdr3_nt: TGTGCCAGCAGCCCCGGACAGGGGGCAGGGGAGCAGTACTTC
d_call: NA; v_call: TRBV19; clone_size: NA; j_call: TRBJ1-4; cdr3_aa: CASSIGSGDRIIF; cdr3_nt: TGTGCCAGTAGTATAGGCAGTGGGGACCGAATAATTTTT
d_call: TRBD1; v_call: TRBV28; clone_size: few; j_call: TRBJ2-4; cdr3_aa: CASASGTGDKNIQYF; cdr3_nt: TGTGCCAGCGCGTCCGGGACAGGGGATAAAAACATTCAGTACTTC
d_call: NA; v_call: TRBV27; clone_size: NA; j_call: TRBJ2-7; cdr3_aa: CASSLGPPTASYEQYF; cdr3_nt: TGTGCCAGCAGCTTGGGACCGCCGACTGCCTCCTACGAGCAGTACTTC
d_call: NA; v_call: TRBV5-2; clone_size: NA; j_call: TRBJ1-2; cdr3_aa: CASSQDPPDLDYGYTF; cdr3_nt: TGCGCCAGCAGCCAAGATCCCCCAGACTTGGACTATGGCTACACCTTC
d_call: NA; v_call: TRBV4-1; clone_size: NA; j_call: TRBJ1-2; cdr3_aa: CASSQVPTENYGYTF; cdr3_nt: TGCGCCAGCAGCCAAGTCCCGACAGAGAACTATGGCTACACCTTC
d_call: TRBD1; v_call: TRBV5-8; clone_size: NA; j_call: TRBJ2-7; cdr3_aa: CASSLGDSDSYEQYF; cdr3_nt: TGTGCCAGCAGCTTGGGGGACAGTGACTCCTACGAGCAGTACTTC
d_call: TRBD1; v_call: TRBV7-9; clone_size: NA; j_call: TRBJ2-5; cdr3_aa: CASSLGTGARAEETQYF; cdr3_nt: TGTGCCAGCAGCCTAGGGACAGGGGCTCGGGCGGAAGAGACCCAGTACTTC
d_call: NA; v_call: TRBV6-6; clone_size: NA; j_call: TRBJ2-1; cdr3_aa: CASSRPYNEQFF; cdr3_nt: TGTGCCAGCAGCCGACCCTACAATGAGCAGTTCTTC
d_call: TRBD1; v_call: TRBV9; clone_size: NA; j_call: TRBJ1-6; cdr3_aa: CASSVDKGTGSGGNSPLHF; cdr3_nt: TGTGCCAGCAGCGTAGACAAAGGGACAGGCTCTGGGGGGAATTCACCCCTCCACTTT
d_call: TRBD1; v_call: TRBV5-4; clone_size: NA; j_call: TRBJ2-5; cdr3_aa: CASSPGTDQETQYF; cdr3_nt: TGTGCCAGCAGCCCCGGGACAGACCAAGAGACCCAGTACTTC
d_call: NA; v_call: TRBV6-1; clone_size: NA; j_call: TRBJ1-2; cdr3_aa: CASSEMLTGGHFKNYGYTF; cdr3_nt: TGTGCCAGCAGTGAAATGCTTACGGGTGGGCATTTTAAGAACTATGGCTACACCTTC
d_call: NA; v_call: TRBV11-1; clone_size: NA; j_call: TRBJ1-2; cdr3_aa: CASSQAGKTYGYTF; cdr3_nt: TGTGCCAGCAGCCAGGCTGGAAAGACCTATGGCTACACCTTC
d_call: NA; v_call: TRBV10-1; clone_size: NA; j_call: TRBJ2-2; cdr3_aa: CASSESITGELFF; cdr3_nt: TGCGCCAGCAGTGAGTCCATCACCGGGGAGCTGTTTTTT
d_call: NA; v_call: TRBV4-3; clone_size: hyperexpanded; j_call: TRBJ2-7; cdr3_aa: CASSQEPGAGALSSYEQYF; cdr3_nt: TGCGCCAGCAGCCAAGAGCCGGGAGCGGGCGCCCTGAGCTCCTACGAGCAGTACTTC
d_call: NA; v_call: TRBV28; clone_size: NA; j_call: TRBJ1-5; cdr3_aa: CASNSDAWPYSNQPQHF; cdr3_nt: TGTGCCAGCAATTCGGACGCCTGGCCCTATAGCAATCAGCCCCAGCATTTT
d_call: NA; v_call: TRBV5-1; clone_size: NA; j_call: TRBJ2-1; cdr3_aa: CASSLTSSFPNEQFF; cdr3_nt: TGCGCCAGCAGCTTAACTAGCTCCTTCCCCAATGAGCAGTTCTTC
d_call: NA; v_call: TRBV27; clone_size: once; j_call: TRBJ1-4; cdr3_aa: CASSSQLATNEKLFF; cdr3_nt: TGTGCCAGCAGTTCACAACTCGCAACTAATGAAAAACTGTTTTTT
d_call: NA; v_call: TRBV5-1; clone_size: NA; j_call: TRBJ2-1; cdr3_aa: CASSLRVPGRDRYNEQFF; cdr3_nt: TGCGCCAGCAGCTTAAGGGTCCCGGGCAGGGATCGTTACAATGAGCAGTTCTTC
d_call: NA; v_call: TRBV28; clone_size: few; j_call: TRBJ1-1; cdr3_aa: CASSRDGNTEAFF; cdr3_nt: TGTGCCAGCAGCAGGGACGGGAACACTGAAGCTTTCTTT
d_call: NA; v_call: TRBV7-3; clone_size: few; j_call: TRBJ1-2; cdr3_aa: CASSDGGGDQGRGYTF; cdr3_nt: TGTGCCAGCAGCGATGGGGGAGGGGATCAGGGTAGAGGCTACACCTTC
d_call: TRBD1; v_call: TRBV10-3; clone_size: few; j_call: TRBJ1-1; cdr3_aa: CAISAGDAGTADEAFF; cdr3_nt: TGTGCCATCAGTGCCGGAGACGCGGGGACAGCTGATGAAGCTTTCTTT
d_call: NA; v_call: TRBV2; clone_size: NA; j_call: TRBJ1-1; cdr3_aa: CAIGENTEAFF; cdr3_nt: TGTGCCATCGGCGAGAACACTGAAGCTTTCTTT
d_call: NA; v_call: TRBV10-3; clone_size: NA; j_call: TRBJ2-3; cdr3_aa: CAISGDQDLPDTQYF; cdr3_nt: TGTGCCATCAGTGGGGACCAGGACTTGCCAGATACGCAGTATTTT
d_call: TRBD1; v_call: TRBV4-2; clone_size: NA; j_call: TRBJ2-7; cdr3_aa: CASSQPDRDYEQYF; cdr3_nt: TGTGCCAGCAGCCAACCTGACAGGGACTACGAGCAGTACTTC
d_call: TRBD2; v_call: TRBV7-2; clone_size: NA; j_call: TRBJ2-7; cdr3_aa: CASSFGTSGYEQYF; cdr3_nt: TGTGCCAGCAGCTTTGGGACTAGCGGCTACGAGCAGTACTTC
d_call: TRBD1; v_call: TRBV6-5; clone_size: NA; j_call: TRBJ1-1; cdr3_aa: CASSYPGQGIYQAFF; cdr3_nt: TGTGCCAGCAGTTACCCGGGACAGGGGATTTACCAAGCTTTCTTT
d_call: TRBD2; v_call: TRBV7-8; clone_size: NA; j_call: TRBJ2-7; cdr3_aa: CASSPGLAGGGYYEQYF; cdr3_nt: TGTGCCAGCAGCCCGGGACTAGCGGGAGGGGGGTACTACGAGCAGTACTTC
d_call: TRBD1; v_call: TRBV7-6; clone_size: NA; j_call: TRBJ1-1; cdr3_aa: CASRTGTGGTEAFF; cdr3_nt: TGTGCCAGCAGGACCGGGACAGGGGGCACTGAAGCTTTCTTT
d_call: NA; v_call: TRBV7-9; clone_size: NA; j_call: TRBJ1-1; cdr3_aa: CASSLPSSRVNTEAFF; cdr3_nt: TGTGCCAGCAGCTTACCATCCAGTAGGGTTAACACTGAAGCTTTCTTT
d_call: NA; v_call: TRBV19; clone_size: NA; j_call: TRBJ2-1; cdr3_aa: CASSMSGLYNEQFF; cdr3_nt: TGTGCCAGTAGTATGTCGGGACTTTACAATGAGCAGTTCTTC
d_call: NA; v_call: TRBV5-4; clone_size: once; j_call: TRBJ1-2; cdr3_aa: CASSQDPPDLDYGYTF; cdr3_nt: TGCGCCAGCAGCCAAGATCCCCCAGACTTGGACTATGGCTACACCTTC
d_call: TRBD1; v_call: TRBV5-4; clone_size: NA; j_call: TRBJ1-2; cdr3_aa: CASSSEQGDPRGYTF; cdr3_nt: TGTGCCAGCAGCTCGGAACAGGGGGACCCTAGAGGCTACACCTTC
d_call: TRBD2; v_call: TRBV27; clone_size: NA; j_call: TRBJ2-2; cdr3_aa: CASSPRLAVFTGELFF; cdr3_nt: TGTGCCAGCAGTCCTCGACTAGCGGTGTTCACCGGGGAGCTGTTTTTT
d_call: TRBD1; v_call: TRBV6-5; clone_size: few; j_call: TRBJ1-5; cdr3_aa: CATSGGVRNQPQHF; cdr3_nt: TGTGCCACATCAGGGGGCGTTCGCAATCAGCCCCAGCATTTT
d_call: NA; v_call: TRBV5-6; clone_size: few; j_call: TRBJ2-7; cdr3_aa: CASSLQGISYEQYF; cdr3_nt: TGTGCCAGCAGCCTACAGGGAATCTCCTACGAGCAGTACTTC
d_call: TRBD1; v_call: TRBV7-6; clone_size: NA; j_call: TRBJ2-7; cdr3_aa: CASSYLTGGPTYEQYF; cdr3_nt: TGTGCCAGCAGCTACTTGACAGGGGGGCCAACCTACGAGCAGTACTTC
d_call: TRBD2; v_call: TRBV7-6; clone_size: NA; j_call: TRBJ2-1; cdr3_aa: CASSLEGLAVDEQFF; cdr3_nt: TGTGCCAGCAGCTTAGAGGGACTAGCCGTCGATGAGCAGTTCTTC
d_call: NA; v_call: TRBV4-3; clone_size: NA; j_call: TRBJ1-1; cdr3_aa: CASSQEASEEAFF; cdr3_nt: TGCGCCAGCAGCCAAGAAGCTTCGGAGGAAGCTTTCTTT
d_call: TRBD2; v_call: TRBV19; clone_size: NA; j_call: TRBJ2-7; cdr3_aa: CASSMTSGSVEQYF; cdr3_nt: TGTGCCAGTAGTATGACTAGCGGGAGTGTCGAGCAGTACTTC
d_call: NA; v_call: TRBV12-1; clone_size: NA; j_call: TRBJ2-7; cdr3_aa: CASSPRQGGSYEQYF; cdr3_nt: TGTGCCAGCAGCCCCCGACAGGGTGGATCCTACGAGCAGTACTTC
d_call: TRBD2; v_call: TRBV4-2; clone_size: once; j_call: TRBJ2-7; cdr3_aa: CASSQAGGQQYF; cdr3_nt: TGTGCCAGCAGCCAAGCGGGGGGACAGCAGTACTTC
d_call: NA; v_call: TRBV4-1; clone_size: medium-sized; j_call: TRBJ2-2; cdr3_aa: CASSQDGNTGELFF; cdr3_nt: TGCGCCAGCAGCCAAGATGGGAACACCGGGGAGCTGTTTTTT
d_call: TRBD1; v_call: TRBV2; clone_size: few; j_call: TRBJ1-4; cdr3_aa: CASRGTGEYEKLFF; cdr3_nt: TGTGCCAGCAGGGGGACAGGGGAGTATGAAAAACTGTTTTTT
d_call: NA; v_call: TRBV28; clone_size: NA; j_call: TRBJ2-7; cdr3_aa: CASSPRTSRYEQYF; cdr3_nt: TGTGCCAGCAGTCCACGGACAAGCAGGTACGAGCAGTACTTC